These T cell receptor beta chains were read from a single sample in a study of molecular identifiers for immune sequencing clone quantification. TCRdb redid the calling of the PCR reads with MiXCR, one entry per CDR3 protein. The table has about half a million distinct CDR3 sequences, 20% to 25% seen once. What was sequenced was naive CD8+ T cells from blood, with Jurkat cell RNA spiked in. These receptors were taken from a human donor in good health. Some libraries in this study had Jurkat cell RNA spiked in. CDR3s include the opening cysteine and the closing phenylalanine or tryptophan. A D gene is named only where the DNA matches it firmly. Rows may omit the clone size; those that give it use once, few, many or a size class.

V	D	J	length	size	CDR3	DNA
TRBV4-3	NA	TRBJ1-5	14	NA	CASSQAAGNRPQHF	TGCGCCAGCAGCCAAGCGGCAGGCAATCGGCCCCAGCATTTT
TRBV15	NA	TRBJ1-1	12	few	CATSRGGLEAFF	TGTGCCACCAGCAGAGGGGGCCTTGAAGCTTTCTTT
TRBV3-1	TRBD1	TRBJ2-3	17	NA	CASGQSTGGASTDTQYF	TGTGCCAGCGGCCAATCGACAGGGGGAGCGTCCACAGATACGCAGTATTTT
TRBV3-1	NA	TRBJ2-3	14	NA	CASSHPAGTDTQYF	TGTGCCAGCAGCCATCCGGCTGGCACAGATACGCAGTATTTT
TRBV20-1	NA	TRBJ1-5	15	few	CSASVFRTVDQPQHF	TGCAGTGCTAGTGTCTTTCGGACAGTTGATCAGCCCCAGCATTTT
TRBV6-5	NA	TRBJ1-1	11	few	CALGDGAEAFF	TGTGCCCTGGGGGATGGGGCTGAAGCTTTCTTT
TRBV6-5	NA	TRBJ1-3	13	many	CASSYGIGNTIYF	TGTGCCAGCAGTTACGGAATTGGAAACACCATATATTTT
TRBV6-6	TRBD1	TRBJ2-7	16	few	CASSYSQGQGYHEQYF	TGTGCCAGCAGTTACTCGCAAGGACAGGGGTACCACGAGCAGTACTTC
TRBV20-1	TRBD2	TRBJ2-6	18	NA	CSATTTSGGASGANVLTF	TGCAGTGCAACCACGACTAGCGGGGGGGCGTCTGGGGCCAACGTCCTGACTTTC
TRBV24-1	TRBD1	TRBJ2-3	14	NA	CATSDPTGGGTQYF	TGTGCCACCAGTGACCCGACAGGGGGTGGTACGCAGTATTTT
TRBV7-9	NA	TRBJ1-1	12	many	CASSWALTEAFF	TGTGCCAGCAGCTGGGCCCTCACTGAAGCTTTCTTT
TRBV2	TRBD2	TRBJ2-7	14	NA	CASFSSGRAYEQYF	TGTGCCAGCTTCTCTAGCGGGAGGGCCTACGAGCAGTACTTC
TRBV29-1	NA	TRBJ2-2	12	many	CSAVEGTGELFF	TGCAGCGCTGTGGAAGGCACCGGGGAGCTGTTTTTT
TRBV23-1	TRBD1	TRBJ2-5	16	NA	CASSQSGQGVGETQYF	TGCGCCAGCAGTCAATCGGGACAGGGGGTGGGGGAGACCCAGTACTTC
TRBV14	NA	TRBJ2-5	13	NA	CASSQDFCETQYF	TGTGCCAGCAGCCAAGATTTCTGCGAGACCCAGTACTTC
TRBV30	NA	TRBJ2-3	19	NA	CAWSGWASVSPASTDTQYF	TGTGCCTGGAGTGGTTGGGCTAGCGTGTCGCCCGCGTCCACAGATACGCAGTATTTT
TRBV2	NA	TRBJ1-4	18	few	CASSEVPFQLGHGEKLFF	TGTGCCAGCAGTGAAGTCCCATTTCAGCTCGGGCATGGTGAAAAACTGTTTTTT
TRBV27	NA	TRBJ2-2	15	many	CATLSRQANTGELFF	TGTGCCACCTTATCTAGACAGGCGAACACCGGGGAGCTGTTTTTT
TRBV6-5	NA	TRBJ2-1	12	few	CASSSTPHEQFF	TGTGCCAGCAGTTCCACCCCCCATGAGCAGTTCTTC
TRBV6-1	NA	TRBJ1-2	18	few	CASSEAYGQTLANYGYTF	TGTGCCAGCAGTGAAGCGTATGGACAGACTTTAGCTAACTATGGCTACACCTTC
TRBV13	NA	TRBJ2-3	15	NA	CASSLDRSGTDTRYF	TGTGCCAGCAGCTTAGATAGATCCGGCACAGATACGCGGTATTTT
TRBV19	NA	TRBJ2-3	16	few	CASSRFQGPLEDTQYF	TGTGCCAGTAGTAGATTTCAGGGGCCTTTAGAGGATACGCAGTATTTT
TRBV7-6	TRBD2	TRBJ2-3	15	few	CASSSLAGDTDTQYF	TGTGCCAGCAGCTCTCTAGCGGGGGACACAGATACGCAGTATTTT